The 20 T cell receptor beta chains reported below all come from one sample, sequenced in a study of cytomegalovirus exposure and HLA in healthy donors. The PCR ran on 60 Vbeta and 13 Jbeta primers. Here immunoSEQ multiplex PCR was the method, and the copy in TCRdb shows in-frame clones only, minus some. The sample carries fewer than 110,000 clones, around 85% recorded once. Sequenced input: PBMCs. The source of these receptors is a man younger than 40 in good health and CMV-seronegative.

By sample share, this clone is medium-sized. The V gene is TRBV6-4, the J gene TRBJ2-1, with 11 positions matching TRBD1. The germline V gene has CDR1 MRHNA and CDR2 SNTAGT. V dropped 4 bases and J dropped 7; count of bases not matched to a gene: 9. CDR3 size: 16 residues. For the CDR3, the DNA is TGTGCCAGCAGTGCCCACGAGGGACAGGGGGGGAATGAGCAGTTCTTC. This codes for CASSAHEGQGGNEQFF.

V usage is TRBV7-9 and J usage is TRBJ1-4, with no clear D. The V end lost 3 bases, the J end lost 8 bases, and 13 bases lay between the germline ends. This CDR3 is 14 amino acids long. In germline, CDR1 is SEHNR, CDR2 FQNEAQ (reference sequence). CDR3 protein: CASSFIGAFEKLFF. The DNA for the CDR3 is TGTGCCAGCAGCTTCATCGGAGCGTTCGAAAAACTGTTTTTT. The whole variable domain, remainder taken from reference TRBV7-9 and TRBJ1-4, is DTGVSQNPRHKITKRGQNVTFRCDPISEHNRLYWYRQTLGQGPEFLTYFQNEAQLEKSRLLSDRFSAERPKGSFSTLEIQRTEQGDSAMYLCASSFIGAFEKLFFGSGTQLSVL.

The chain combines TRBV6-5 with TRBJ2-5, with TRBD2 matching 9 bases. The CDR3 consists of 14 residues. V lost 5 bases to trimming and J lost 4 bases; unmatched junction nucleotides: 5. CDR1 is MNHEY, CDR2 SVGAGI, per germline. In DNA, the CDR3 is TGTGCCAGCAGTCGATATAGCGGGAGAGAGACCCAGTACTTC. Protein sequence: CASSRYSGRETQYF.

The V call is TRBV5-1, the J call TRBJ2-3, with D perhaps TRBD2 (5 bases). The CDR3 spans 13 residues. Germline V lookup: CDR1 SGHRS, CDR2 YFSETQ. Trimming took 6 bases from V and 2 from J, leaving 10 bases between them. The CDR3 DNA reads TGCGCCAGCACTACGGGAATCACAGATACGCAGTATTTT. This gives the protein CASTTGITDTQYF.

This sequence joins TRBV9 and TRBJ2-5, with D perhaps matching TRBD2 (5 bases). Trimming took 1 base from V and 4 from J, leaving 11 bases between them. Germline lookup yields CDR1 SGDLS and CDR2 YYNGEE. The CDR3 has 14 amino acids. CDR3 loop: CASSVFEGRETQYF. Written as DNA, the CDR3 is TGTGCCAGCAGCGTATTTGAGGGCAGAGAGACCCAGTACTTC.

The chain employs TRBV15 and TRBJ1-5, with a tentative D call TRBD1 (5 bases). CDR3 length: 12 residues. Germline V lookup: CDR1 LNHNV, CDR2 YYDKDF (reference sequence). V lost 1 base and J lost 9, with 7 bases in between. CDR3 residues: CATSRVDTPQHF. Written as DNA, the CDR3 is TGTGCCACCAGCAGAGTGGACACGCCCCAGCATTTT.

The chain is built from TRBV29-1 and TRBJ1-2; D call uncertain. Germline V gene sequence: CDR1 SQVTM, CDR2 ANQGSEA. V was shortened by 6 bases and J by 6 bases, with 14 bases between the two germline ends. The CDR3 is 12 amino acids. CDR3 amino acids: CSVDLGLDGYTF. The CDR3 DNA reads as TGCAGCGTCGATCTCGGACTAGATGGCTACACCTTC.

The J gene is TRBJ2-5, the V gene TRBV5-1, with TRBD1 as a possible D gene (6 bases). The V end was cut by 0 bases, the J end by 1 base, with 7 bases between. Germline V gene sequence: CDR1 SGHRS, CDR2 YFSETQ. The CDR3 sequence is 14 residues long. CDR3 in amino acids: CASSLVGGQETQYF. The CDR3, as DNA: TGCGCCAGCAGCTTGGTAGGGGGCCAAGAGACCCAGTACTTC.

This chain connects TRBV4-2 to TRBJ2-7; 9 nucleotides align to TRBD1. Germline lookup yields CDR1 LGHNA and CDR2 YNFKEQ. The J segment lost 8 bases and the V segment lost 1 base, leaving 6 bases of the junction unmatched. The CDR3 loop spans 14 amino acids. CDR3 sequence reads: CASSQAWTGDKQYF. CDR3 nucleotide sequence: TGTGCCAGCAGCCAAGCTTGGACAGGGGATAAGCAGTACTTC.

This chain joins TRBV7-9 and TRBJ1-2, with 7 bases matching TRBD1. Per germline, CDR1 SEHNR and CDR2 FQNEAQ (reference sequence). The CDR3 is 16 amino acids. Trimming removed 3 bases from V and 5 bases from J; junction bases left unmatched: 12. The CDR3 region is CASSFNPGQGGYGYTF. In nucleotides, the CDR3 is TGTGCCAGCAGCTTCAATCCGGGCCAGGGGGGTTATGGCTACACCTTC.

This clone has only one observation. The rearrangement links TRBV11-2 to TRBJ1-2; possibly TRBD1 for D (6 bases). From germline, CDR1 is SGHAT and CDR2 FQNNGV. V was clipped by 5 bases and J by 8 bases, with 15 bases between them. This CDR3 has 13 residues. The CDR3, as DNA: TGTGCCAGCAGCGAAGCCCAGGGGCGAGGCTACACCTTC. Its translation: CASSEAQGRGYTF.

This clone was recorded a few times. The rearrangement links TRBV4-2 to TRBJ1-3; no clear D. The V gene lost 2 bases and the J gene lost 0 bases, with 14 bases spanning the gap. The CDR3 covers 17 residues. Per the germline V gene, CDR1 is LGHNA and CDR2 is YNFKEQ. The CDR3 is CASSQLGESSSGNTIYF. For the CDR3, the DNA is TGTGCCAGCAGCCAACTCGGAGAATCAAGCTCTGGAAACACCATATATTTT.

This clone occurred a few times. The DNA for the CDR3 is TGTGCCACCGCGGGGTTTTCCAAGGGAAACACCATATATTTT. This translates into CATAGFSKGNTIYF. This rearrangement joins TRBV6-1 to TRBJ1-3; D call uncertain. V dropped 10 bases and J dropped 4 bases, with 17 bases sitting between them. Germline CDR1 and CDR2: MNHNS and SASEGT. This CDR3 is 14 amino acids long.

In nucleotides, the CDR3 is TGCGCCAGCAGTGAGTCTGCAGGCACGCCAGGGTACTTC. Translation: CASSESAGTPGYF. V and J are TRBV10-2 and TRBJ2-4; D is unclear. The V end was cut by 0 bases, the J end by 15 bases, with 15 bases between. The CDR3 extends over 13 amino acids. Germline V CDR1 and CDR2: WSHSY, SAAADI.

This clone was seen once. CDR3 region: CASSSSGNTGELFF. CDR3 sequence (DNA): TGTGCCAGCAGCTCTAGCGGGAACACCGGGGAGCTGTTTTTT. This sequence joins TRBV9 and TRBJ2-2; 7 bases map to TRBD2. Looked up from germline, CDR1 is SGDLS and CDR2 is YYNGEE. V was clipped by 4 bases and J by 1 base; unmatched bases: 1. The CDR3 has 14 residues.

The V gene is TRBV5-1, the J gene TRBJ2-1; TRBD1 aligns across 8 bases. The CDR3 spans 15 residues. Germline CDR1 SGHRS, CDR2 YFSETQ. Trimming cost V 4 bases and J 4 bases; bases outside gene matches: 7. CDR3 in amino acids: CASSSGRTGYNEQFF. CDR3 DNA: TGCGCCAGCAGCAGTGGCAGGACAGGGTACAATGAGCAGTTCTTC.

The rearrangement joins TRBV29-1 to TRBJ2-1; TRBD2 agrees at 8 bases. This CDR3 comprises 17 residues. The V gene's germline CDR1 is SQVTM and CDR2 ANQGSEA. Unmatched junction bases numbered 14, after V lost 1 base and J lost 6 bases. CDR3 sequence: CSVEVFIAGSSRNEQFF. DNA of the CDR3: TGCAGCGTTGAAGTTTTTATAGCGGGGTCTTCTCGCAATGAGCAGTTCTTC.

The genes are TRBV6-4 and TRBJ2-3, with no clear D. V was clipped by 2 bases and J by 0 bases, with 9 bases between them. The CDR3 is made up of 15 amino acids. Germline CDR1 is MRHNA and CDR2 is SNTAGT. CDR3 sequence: CASSDDSTSTDTQYF. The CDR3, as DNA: TGTGCCAGCAGTGACGATTCTACCAGCACAGATACGCAGTATTTT.

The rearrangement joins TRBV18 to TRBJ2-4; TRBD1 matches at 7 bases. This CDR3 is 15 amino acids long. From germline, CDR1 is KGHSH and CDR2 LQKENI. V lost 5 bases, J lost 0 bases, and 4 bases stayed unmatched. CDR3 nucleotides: TGTGCCAGCTCAGGGACAGTACTAGCCAAAAACATTCAGTACTTC. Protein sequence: CASSGTVLAKNIQYF.

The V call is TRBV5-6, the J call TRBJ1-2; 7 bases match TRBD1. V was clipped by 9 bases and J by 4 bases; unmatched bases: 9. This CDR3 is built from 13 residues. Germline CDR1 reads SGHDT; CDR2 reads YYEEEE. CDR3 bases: TGTGCCACCAGAAACAGGGGATCCTATGGCTACACCTTC. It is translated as CATRNRGSYGYTF.